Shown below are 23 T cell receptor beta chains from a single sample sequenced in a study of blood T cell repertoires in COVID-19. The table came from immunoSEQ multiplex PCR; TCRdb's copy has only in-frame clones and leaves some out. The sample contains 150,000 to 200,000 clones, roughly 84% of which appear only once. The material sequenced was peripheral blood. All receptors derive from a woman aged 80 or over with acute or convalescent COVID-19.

CDR3 region: CASRLTGGAYGYTF. The CDR3 coding sequence is TGTGCCAGCAGGTTGACAGGGGGCGCATATGGCTACACCTTC. The V gene is TRBV5-4, the J gene TRBJ1-2, with 10 bases fitting TRBD1. The CDR3 has 14 amino acids. Trimming took 5 bases from V and 5 from J; bases not matched to a gene: 6. Germline CDR1 is SGHNT and CDR2 is YYREEE (reference sequence).

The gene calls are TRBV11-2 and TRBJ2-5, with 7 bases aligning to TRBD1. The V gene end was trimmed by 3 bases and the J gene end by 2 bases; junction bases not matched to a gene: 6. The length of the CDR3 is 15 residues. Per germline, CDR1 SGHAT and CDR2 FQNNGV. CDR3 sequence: CASSFPDRFQETQYF. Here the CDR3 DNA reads TGTGCCAGCAGCTTCCCGGACAGGTTTCAAGAGACCCAGTACTTC.

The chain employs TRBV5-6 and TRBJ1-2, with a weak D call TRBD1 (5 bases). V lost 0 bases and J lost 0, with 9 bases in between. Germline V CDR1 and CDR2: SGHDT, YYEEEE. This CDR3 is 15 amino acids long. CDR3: CASSLGGTANYGYTF. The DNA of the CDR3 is TGTGCCAGCAGCTTGGGGGGCACCGCTAACTATGGCTACACCTTC. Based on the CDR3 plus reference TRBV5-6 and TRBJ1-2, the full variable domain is DAGVTQSPTHLIKTRGQQVTLRCSPKSGHDTVSWYQQALGQGPQFIFQYYEEEERQRGNFPDRFSGHQFPNYSSELNVNALLLGDSALYLCASSLGGTANYGYTFGSGTRLTVV.

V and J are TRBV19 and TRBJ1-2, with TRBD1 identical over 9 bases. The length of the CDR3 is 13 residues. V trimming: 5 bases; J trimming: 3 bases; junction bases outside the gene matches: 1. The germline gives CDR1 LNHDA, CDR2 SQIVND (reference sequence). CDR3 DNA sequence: TGTGCCAGTAGTGGGGACAGGGACTATGGCTACACCTTC. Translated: CASSGDRDYGYTF. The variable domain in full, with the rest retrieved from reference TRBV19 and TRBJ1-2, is DGGITQSPKYLFRKEGQNVTLSCEQNLNHDAMYWYRQDPGQGLRLIYYSQIVNDFQKGDIAEGYSVSREKKESFPLTVTSAQKNPTAFYLCASSGDRDYGYTFGSGTRLTVV.

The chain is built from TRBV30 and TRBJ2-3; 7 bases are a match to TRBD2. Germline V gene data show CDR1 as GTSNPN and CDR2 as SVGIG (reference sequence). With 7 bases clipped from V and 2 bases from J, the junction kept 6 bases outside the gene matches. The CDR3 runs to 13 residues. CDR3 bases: TGTGCCTCCCTAGCGGACTTCACAGATACGCAGTATTTT. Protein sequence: CASLADFTDTQYF.

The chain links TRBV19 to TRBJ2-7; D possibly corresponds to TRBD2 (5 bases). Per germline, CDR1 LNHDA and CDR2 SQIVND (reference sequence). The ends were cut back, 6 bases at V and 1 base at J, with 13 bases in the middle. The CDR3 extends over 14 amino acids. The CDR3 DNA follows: TGTGCCAGTAGCAGTTTCGGGGATTCCTACGAGCAGTACTTC. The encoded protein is CASSSFGDSYEQYF.

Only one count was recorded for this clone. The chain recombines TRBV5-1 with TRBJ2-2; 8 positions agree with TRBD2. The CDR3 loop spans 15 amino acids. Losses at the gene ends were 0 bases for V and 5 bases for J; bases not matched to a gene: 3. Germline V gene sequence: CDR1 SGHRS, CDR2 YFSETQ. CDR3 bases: TGCGCCAGCAGCTTGGAGGCTAGCGGGACCGGGGAGCTGTTTTTT. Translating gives CASSLEASGTGELFF.

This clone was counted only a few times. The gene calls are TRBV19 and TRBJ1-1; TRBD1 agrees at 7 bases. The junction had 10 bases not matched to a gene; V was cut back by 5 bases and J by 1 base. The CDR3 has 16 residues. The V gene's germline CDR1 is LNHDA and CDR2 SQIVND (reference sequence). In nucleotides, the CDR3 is TGTGCCAGTAGTCCCGAGCGGACAGGTGGGAACACTGAAGCTTTCTTT. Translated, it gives CASSPERTGGNTEAFF.

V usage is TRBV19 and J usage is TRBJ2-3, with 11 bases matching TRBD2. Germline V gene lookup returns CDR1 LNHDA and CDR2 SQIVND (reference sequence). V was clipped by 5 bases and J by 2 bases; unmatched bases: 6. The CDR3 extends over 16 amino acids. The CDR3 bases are TGTGCCAGTAGTTCCGGGACTAGCGGAGACACAGATACGCAGTATTTT. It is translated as CASSSGTSGDTDTQYF.

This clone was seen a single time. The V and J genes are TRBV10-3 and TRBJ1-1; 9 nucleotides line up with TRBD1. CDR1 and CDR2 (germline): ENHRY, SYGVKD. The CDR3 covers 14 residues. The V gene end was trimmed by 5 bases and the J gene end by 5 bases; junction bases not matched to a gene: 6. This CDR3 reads CAISKGQGETEAFF. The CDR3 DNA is TGTGCCATCAGTAAGGGACAGGGAGAAACTGAAGCTTTCTTT.

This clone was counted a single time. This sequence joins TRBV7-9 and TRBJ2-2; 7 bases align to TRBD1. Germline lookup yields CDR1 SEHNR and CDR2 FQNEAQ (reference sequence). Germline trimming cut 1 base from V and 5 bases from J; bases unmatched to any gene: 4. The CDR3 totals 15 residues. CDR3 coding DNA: TGTGCCAGCAGCTTAGGACAGGGATGGACCGGGGAGCTGTTTTTT. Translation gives CASSLGQGWTGELFF. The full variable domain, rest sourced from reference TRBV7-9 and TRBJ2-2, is DTGVSQNPRHKITKRGQNVTFRCDPISEHNRLYWYRQTLGQGPEFLTYFQNEAQLEKSRLLSDRFSAERPKGSFSTLEIQRTEQGDSAMYLCASSLGQGWTGELFFGEGSRLTVL.

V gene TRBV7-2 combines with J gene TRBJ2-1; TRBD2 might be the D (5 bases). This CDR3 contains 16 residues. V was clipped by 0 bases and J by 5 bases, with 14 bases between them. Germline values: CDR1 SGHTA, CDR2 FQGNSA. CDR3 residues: CASSLAGVGINNEQFF. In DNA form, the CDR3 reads TGTGCCAGCAGCTTAGCGGGAGTAGGTATCAACAATGAGCAGTTCTTC.

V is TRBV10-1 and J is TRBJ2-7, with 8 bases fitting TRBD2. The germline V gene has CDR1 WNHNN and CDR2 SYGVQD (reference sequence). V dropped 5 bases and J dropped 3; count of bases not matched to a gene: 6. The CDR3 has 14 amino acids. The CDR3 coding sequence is TGCGCCAGCAGTATAGCGGGACCTTTCTACGAGCAGTACTTC. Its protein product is CASSIAGPFYEQYF.

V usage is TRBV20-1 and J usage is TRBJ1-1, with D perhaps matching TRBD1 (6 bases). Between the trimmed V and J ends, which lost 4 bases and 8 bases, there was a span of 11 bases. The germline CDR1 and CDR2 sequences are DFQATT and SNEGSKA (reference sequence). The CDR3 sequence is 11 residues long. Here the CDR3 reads CSATPQGEAFF. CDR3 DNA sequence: TGCAGTGCTACGCCACAGGGCGAAGCTTTCTTT.

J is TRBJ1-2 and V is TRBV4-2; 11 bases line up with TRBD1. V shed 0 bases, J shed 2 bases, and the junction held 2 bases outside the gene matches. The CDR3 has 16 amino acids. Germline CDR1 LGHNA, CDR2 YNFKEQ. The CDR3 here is CASSQEGTGGNYGYTF. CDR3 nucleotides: TGTGCCAGCAGCCAAGAAGGGACAGGGGGAAACTATGGCTACACCTTC.

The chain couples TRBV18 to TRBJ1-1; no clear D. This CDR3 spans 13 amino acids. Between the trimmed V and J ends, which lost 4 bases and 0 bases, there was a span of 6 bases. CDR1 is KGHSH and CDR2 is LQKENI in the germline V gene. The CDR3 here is CASSLAVNTEAFF. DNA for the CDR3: TGTGCCAGCTCACTAGCAGTGAACACTGAAGCTTTCTTT.

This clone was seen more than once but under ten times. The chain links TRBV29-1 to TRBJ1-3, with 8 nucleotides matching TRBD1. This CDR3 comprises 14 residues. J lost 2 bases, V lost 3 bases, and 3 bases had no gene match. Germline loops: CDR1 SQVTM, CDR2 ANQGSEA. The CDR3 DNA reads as TGCAGCGTTGACGAGACAGGGGCTGGAAACACCATATATTTT. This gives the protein CSVDETGAGNTIYF.

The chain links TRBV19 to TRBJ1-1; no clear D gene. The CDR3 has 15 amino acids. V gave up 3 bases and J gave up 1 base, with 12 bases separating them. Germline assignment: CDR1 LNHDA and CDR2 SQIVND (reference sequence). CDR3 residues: CASSIVEGGNTEAFF. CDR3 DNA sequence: TGTGCCAGTAGTATCGTGGAGGGCGGGAACACTGAAGCTTTCTTT. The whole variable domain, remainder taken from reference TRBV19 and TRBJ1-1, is DGGITQSPKYLFRKEGQNVTLSCEQNLNHDAMYWYRQDPGQGLRLIYYSQIVNDFQKGDIAEGYSVSREKKESFPLTVTSAQKNPTAFYLCASSIVEGGNTEAFFGQGTRLTVV.

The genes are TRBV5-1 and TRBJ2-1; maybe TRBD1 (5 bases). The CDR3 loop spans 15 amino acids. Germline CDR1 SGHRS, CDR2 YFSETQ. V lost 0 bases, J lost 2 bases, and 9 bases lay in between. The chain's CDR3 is CASSLGGHAYNEQFF. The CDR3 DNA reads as TGCGCCAGCAGCTTGGGTGGACACGCCTACAATGAGCAGTTCTTC.

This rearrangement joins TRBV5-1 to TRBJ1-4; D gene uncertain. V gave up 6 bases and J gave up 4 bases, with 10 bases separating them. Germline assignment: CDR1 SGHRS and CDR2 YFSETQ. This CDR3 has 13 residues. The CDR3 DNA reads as TGCGCCAGCACCGACAACATTAATGAAAAACTGTTTTTT. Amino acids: CASTDNINEKLFF.

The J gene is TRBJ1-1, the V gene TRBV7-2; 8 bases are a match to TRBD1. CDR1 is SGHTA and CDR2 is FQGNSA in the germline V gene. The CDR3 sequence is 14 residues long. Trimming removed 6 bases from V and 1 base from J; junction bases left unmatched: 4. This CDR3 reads CASRAGTGNTEAFF. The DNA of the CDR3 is TGTGCCAGCAGGGCCGGGACAGGGAACACTGAAGCTTTCTTT.

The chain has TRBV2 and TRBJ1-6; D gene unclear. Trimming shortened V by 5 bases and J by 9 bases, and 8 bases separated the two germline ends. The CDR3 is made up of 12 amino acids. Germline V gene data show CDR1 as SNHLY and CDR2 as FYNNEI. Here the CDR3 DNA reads TGTGCCAGCAGTCCTCCGGGTTCACCCCTCCACTTT. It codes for CASSPPGSPLHF.

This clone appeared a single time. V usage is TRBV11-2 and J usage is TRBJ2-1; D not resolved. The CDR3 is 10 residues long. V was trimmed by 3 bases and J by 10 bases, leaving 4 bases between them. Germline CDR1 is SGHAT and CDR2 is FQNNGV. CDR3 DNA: TGTGCCAGCAGCTTGAGGGAGCAGTTCTTC. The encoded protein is CASSLREQFF.